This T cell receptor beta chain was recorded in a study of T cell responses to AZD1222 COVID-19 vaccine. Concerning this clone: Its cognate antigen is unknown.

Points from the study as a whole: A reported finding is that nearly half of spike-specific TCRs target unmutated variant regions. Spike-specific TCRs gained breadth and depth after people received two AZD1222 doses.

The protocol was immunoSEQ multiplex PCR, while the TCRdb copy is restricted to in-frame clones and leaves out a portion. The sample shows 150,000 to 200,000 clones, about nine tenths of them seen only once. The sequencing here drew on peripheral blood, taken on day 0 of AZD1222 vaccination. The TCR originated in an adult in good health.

DNA of the CDR3: TGTGCCAGTGGGTTGTATCAGCCCCAGCATTTT. Translation: CASGLYQPQHF. The rearrangement links TRBV19 to TRBJ1-5; D is ambiguous. This CDR3 is built from 11 residues. Germline-derived CDR1 and CDR2 are LNHDA and SQIVND (reference sequence). Trimming cost V 8 bases and J 5 bases, with 7 bases left between them.